The next 29 T cell receptor beta chains were all read from a single sample in a study of blood T cell repertoires in COVID-19 (TCRdb year 2020). The library was made by the immunoSEQ multiplex PCR assay. TCRdb took over this immuneACCESS table, retaining in-frame rearrangements with V and J assigned. Such tables are incomplete; in checked studies, under half of the missing clones stem from an unresolved V gene, and the remainder is unexplained. The table for this sample lists approximately 200,000 clones; 70% to 90% of them were counted only once. Of the sample, 4% to 5% falls within the top ten clones. The sample was peripheral blood. Receptor source: a young woman with acute or convalescent COVID-19.

The chain uses TRBV28 and TRBJ1-2, with a weak D call TRBD1 (6 bases). Trimming took 6 bases from V and 1 from J, leaving 24 bases between them. CDR3 length equals 18 residues. Germline assignment: CDR1 MDHEN and CDR2 SYDVKM. This chain's CDR3 is CASRPGGFWASGNYGYTF. The DNA for the CDR3 is TGTGCCAGCAGGCCTGGGGGCTTCTGGGCGTCGGGTAACTATGGCTACACCTTC.

V usage is TRBV7-9 and J usage is TRBJ2-5, with 11 bases identical to TRBD2. The V gene's germline CDR1 is SEHNR and CDR2 FQNEAQ (reference sequence). The J segment lost 2 bases and the V segment lost 10 bases, leaving 15 bases of the junction unmatched. This CDR3 is built from 17 residues. In nucleotides, the CDR3 is TGTGCCACCCGTAGCGGGAGGGCCTCGTCGGGACAAGAGACCCAGTACTTC. Its translation is CATRSGRASSGQETQYF. Supplemented by reference TRBV7-9 and TRBJ2-5, the full variable domain reads DTGVSQNPRHKITKRGQNVTFRCDPISEHNRLYWYRQTLGQGPEFLTYFQNEAQLEKSRLLSDRFSAERPKGSFSTLEIQRTEQGDSAMYLCATRSGRASSGQETQYFGPGTRLLVL.

About this clone itself: Other DNA variants within this sample encode the same CDR3. The rearrangement joins TRBV9 to TRBJ1-5; D is uncertain. This CDR3 has 13 residues. Germline assignment: CDR1 SGDLS and CDR2 YYNGEE. V was shortened by 0 bases and J by 7 bases, with 8 bases between the two germline ends. CDR3 DNA sequence: TGTGCCAGCAGCGTAGACGAGGGCCAGCCCCAGCATTTT. Amino acid sequence: CASSVDEGQPQHF. Drawing the rest from reference TRBV9 and TRBJ1-5, the complete variable domain is DSGVTQTPKHLITATGQRVTLRCSPRSGDLSVYWYQQSLDQGLQFLIQYYNGEERAKGNILERFSAQQFPDLHSELNLSSLELGDSALYFCASSVDEGQPQHFGDGTRLSIL.

The J gene is TRBJ2-1, the V gene TRBV25-1; D gene uncertain. Germline V gene sequence: CDR1 MGHDK, CDR2 SYGVNS. The CDR3 has 14 residues. The V end lost 6 bases, the J end lost 3 bases, and 12 bases lay between the germline ends. This CDR3 reads CASSPGSYYNEQFF. For the CDR3, the DNA is TGTGCCAGCAGCCCCGGGTCCTACTACAATGAGCAGTTCTTC.

The rearrangement uses TRBV29-1 and TRBJ1-2; possibly TRBD1 for D (5 bases). The CDR3 extends over 10 amino acids. CDR1 is SQVTM and CDR2 is ANQGSEA in the germline V gene. V lost 5 bases to trimming and J lost 7 bases, with 8 bases between them. CDR3 residues: CSVSGVGYTF. For the CDR3, the DNA is TGCAGCGTTTCGGGGGTTGGCTACACCTTC.

The genes are TRBV20-1 and TRBJ2-1; possibly TRBD2 for D (8 bases). This CDR3 is 14 amino acids long. V was cut by 3 bases and J by 10 bases, with 19 bases left in between. Per the germline V gene, CDR1 is DFQATT and CDR2 is SNEGSKA (reference sequence). The CDR3: CSASSGTRTGEQFF. CDR3 nucleotide sequence: TGCAGTGCTAGTTCCGGGACTAGGACAGGCGAGCAGTTCTTC.

The rearrangement joins TRBV5-1 to TRBJ2-1, with D possibly TRBD1 on 5 matching bases. The V gene lost 2 bases and the J gene lost 10 bases, with 16 bases spanning the gap. Germline assignment: CDR1 SGHRS and CDR2 YFSETQ. The CDR3 consists of 14 residues. CDR3 bases: TGCGCCAGCAGCTTTGCGCCTGGGGCCTCAGAGCAGTTCTTC. This encodes CASSFAPGASEQFF.

This clone was observed a handful of times. The V gene is TRBV14, the J gene TRBJ2-7; 8 nucleotides match TRBD1. Germline values: CDR1 SGHDN, CDR2 FVKESK. The ends lost 4 bases at V and 3 bases at J; junction bases unmatched: 5. The CDR3 has 14 residues. The CDR3 here is CASSLGQAFYEQYF. The CDR3 DNA sequence: TGTGCCAGCAGCCTGGGACAGGCTTTCTACGAGCAGTACTTC.

This sequence joins TRBV27 and TRBJ2-3; D gene ambiguous. CDR1 is MNHEY, CDR2 SMNVEV, per germline (reference sequence). Trimming cost V 0 bases and J 4 bases, with 8 bases left between them. This CDR3 region has 14 residues. The CDR3 DNA follows: TGTGCCAGCAGTTTATCGAGGTGGGCAGATACGCAGTATTTT. It encodes CASSLSRWADTQYF.

A single count supports this clone. This chain connects TRBV27 to TRBJ2-7; TRBD2 aligns across 7 bases. CDR3 length: 15 residues. The ends lost 8 bases at V and 3 bases at J; junction bases unmatched: 13. From germline, CDR1 is MNHEY and CDR2 SMNVEV (reference sequence). CDR3 nucleotides: TGTGCCAGCCTTAGCGGGCCAAACCCCCTCTACGAGCAGTACTTC. As protein: CASLSGPNPLYEQYF.

The table lists this clone with a few counts. This chain uses TRBV5-4 with TRBJ2-3, with 12 bases identical to TRBD2. Germline-derived CDR1 and CDR2 are SGHNT and YYREEE (reference sequence). The length of the CDR3 is 16 residues. Unmatched junction bases numbered 6, after V lost 4 bases and J lost 3 bases. In nucleotides, the CDR3 is TGTGCCAGCAGCGAGGGACTAGCGGGCAGTACAGATACGCAGTATTTT. Residues: CASSEGLAGSTDTQYF.

The chain recombines TRBV28 with TRBJ1-4; TRBD1 aligns across 9 bases. V trimming: 5 bases; J trimming: 8 bases; junction bases outside the gene matches: 9. Germline values: CDR1 MDHEN, CDR2 SYDVKM. The CDR3 has 15 amino acids. The CDR3 nucleotides read TGTGCCAGCAGTGGACCGGGACAGGGAGAAGAAAAACTGTTTTTT. Protein: CASSGPGQGEEKLFF.

For this clone: Distinct nucleotide sequences in the sample also encode this CDR3. The chain carries TRBV5-1 and TRBJ2-3; 10 bases agree with TRBD1. Germline V lookup: CDR1 SGHRS, CDR2 YFSETQ. This CDR3 has 14 amino acids. V lost 3 bases, J lost 3 bases, and 1 base stayed unmatched. The DNA for the CDR3 is TGCGCCAGCAGCTCGGGACAGGGGACAGATACGCAGTATTTT. Translation: CASSSGQGTDTQYF.

The chain recombines TRBV28 with TRBJ1-2; TRBD1 matches 7 bases. Germline CDR1 MDHEN, CDR2 SYDVKM. CDR3 length equals 17 residues. Losses at the gene ends were 6 bases for V and 0 bases for J; bases not matched to a gene: 13. CDR3 DNA: TGTGCCAGCAGCCTATTTCTGGACAGGCAATCTAACTATGGCTACACCTTC. This codes for CASSLFLDRQSNYGYTF.

This clone is a singleton in its sample. The chain joins TRBV6-6 to TRBJ1-2; D remains ambiguous. Germline CDR1 MNHNY, CDR2 SVGAGI (reference sequence). Trimming removed 6 bases from V and 1 base from J, with 18 bases in between. The CDR3 is 16 residues long. The chain's CDR3 is CASRPTRAGINYGYTF. In nucleotides, the CDR3 is TGTGCCAGCAGGCCGACCCGGGCCGGGATTAACTATGGCTACACCTTC.

V usage is TRBV11-2 and J usage is TRBJ2-1; 7 positions match TRBD2. Trimming took 5 bases from V and 7 from J; bases not matched to a gene: 11. CDR1 and CDR2 from the germline V gene are SGHAT and FQNNGV. This CDR3 has 15 residues. This chain's CDR3 is CASSRSGTIVNEQFF. The CDR3 DNA reads TGTGCCAGCAGCCGTTCCGGGACTATTGTAAATGAGCAGTTCTTC.

The count of this clone is one. The chain is built from TRBV5-1 and TRBJ2-2; TRBD2 aligns across 8 bases. The CDR3 has 14 residues. Germline V CDR1 and CDR2: SGHRS, YFSETQ. The ends lost 9 bases at V and 1 base at J; junction bases unmatched: 5. The CDR3 region is CATRAGVNTGELFF. The CDR3 DNA is TGCGCCACTCGAGCGGGAGTGAACACCGGGGAGCTGTTTTTT.

The chain joins TRBV6-5 to TRBJ2-7; TRBD2 is a possible D gene (6 bases). The CDR3 sequence is 14 residues long. The germline V gene encodes CDR1 MNHEY and CDR2 SVGAGI. Trimming stripped 8 bases from V and 3 bases from J, with 17 bases between. CDR3 in DNA: TGTGCCAGCTACCCCCCCGGGGGTCACTACGAGCAGTACTTC. Translation: CASYPPGGHYEQYF.

The chain links TRBV15 to TRBJ2-2; a possible D gene is TRBD2 (5 bases). V lost 0 bases, J lost 6 bases, and 14 bases lay in between. CDR3 length: 16 amino acids. CDR1 LNHNV and CDR2 YYDKDF come from the germline V gene (reference sequence). The CDR3 sequence is CATSRDMGTSAGELFF. DNA for the CDR3: TGTGCCACCAGCAGAGATATGGGCACTAGTGCCGGGGAGCTGTTTTTT.

The V call is TRBV5-8, the J call TRBJ2-7; TRBD2 matches 10 bases. The CDR3 extends over 16 amino acids. The germline V gene has CDR1 SGHTS and CDR2 YDEGEE. Trimming cost V 4 bases and J 3 bases; bases outside gene matches: 10. The DNA of the CDR3 is TGTGCCAGCAGCCCAGGGACTAGCGTCCGCCACTACGAGCAGTACTTC. It specifies CASSPGTSVRHYEQYF.

The J gene is TRBJ1-4, the V gene TRBV7-9; no definite D call. The CDR3 sequence is 12 residues long. V was clipped by 8 bases and J by 4 bases, with 8 bases between them. CDR1 SEHNR and CDR2 FQNEAQ come from the germline V gene (reference sequence). The CDR3 loop is CASRDINEKLFF. The CDR3 DNA is TGTGCCAGCCGGGATATTAATGAAAAACTGTTTTTT.

This clone was counted a few times. The rearrangement joins TRBV10-3 to TRBJ2-1; the D is unclear. CDR1 ENHRY and CDR2 SYGVKD come from the germline V gene. Trimming stripped 0 bases from V and 6 bases from J, with 9 bases between. There are 14 residues in the CDR3. CDR3 in amino acids: CAISESLTVNEQFF. The CDR3 DNA reads as TGTGCCATCAGTGAGTCGCTTACGGTCAATGAGCAGTTCTTC.

The gene calls are TRBV6-5 and TRBJ2-5; tentative D call: TRBD2 (5 bases). V was trimmed by 7 bases and J by 4 bases, leaving 16 bases between them. This CDR3 is 14 amino acids long. Germline CDR1 MNHEY, CDR2 SVGAGI. CDR3 DNA sequence: TGTGCCAGCACCGATCGAGGAGGCTCAGAGACCCAGTACTTC. Translating gives CASTDRGGSETQYF.

The V call is TRBV18, the J call TRBJ2-2; no clear D. V dropped 0 bases and J dropped 3 bases, with 5 bases sitting between them. Germline V gene data show CDR1 as KGHSH and CDR2 as LQKENI. This CDR3 contains 14 residues. This chain's CDR3 is CASSPPSHTGELFF. The CDR3 DNA is TGTGCCAGCTCACCACCAAGCCACACCGGGGAGCTGTTTTTT.

The V gene is TRBV6-1, the J gene TRBJ1-1; D uncertain. Trimming cost V 5 bases and J 4 bases, with 11 bases left between them. The CDR3 has 13 amino acids. CDR1 and CDR2 from the germline V gene are MNHNS and SASEGT. The CDR3 region is CASSYDKSTEAFF. For the CDR3, the DNA is TGTGCCAGCAGTTATGACAAGAGCACTGAAGCTTTCTTT.

The chain joins TRBV10-3 to TRBJ2-3; no firm D call. Looked up from germline, CDR1 is ENHRY and CDR2 is SYGVKD. The CDR3 covers 12 residues. Trimming cost V 3 bases and J 3 bases, with 4 bases left between them. As DNA, the CDR3 is TGTGCCATCAGTGATTCTACAGATACGCAGTATTTT. It is translated as CAISDSTDTQYF.

The V call is TRBV6-1, the J call TRBJ2-5; possibly TRBD1 for D (5 bases). Trimming stripped 3 bases from V and 1 base from J, with 9 bases between. CDR1 is MNHNS, CDR2 SASEGT, per germline. This CDR3 contains 14 residues. The CDR3 loop is CASSEDTVQETQYF. The CDR3 DNA reads TGTGCCAGCAGTGAGGACACAGTCCAAGAGACCCAGTACTTC.

This sequence joins TRBV28 and TRBJ1-1; D perhaps matches TRBD1 (6 bases). The germline gives CDR1 MDHEN, CDR2 SYDVKM. This CDR3 contains 13 residues. CDR3 sequence reads: CIVGSPGDTEAFF. In DNA form, the CDR3 reads TGTATTGTGGGGTCCCCAGGGGACACTGAAGCTTTCTTT.

The V and J genes are TRBV28 and TRBJ2-5; 8 nucleotides line up with TRBD1. V lost 4 bases, J lost 2 bases, and 6 bases stayed unmatched. CDR3 length: 15 residues. The germline V gene encodes CDR1 MDHEN and CDR2 SYDVKM. This chain's CDR3 is CASSSRGTGQETQYF. The DNA of the CDR3 is TGTGCCAGCAGTTCGAGGGGGACAGGTCAAGAGACCCAGTACTTC.